The rows below give T cell receptor beta chains drawn from one sample of a study of read filtering for tumor transcriptome and immune sequencing. MiXCR, run by TCRdb on the reads, gives a single entry per CDR3 protein. The repertoire has over 35,000 distinct CDR3 sequences, around 15% of them found once; the top ten carry roughly 31%. Sequenced: a population of CD138-negative cells sorted from bone marrow. The receptors come from a donor aged 40 or over with multiple myeloma. Both conserved end residues are part of each CDR3. The D gene is left open where the match is weak. Only part of the rows carry a size: once, few, many, or a class if the clone is expanded.

cdr3_aa	cdr3_nt	v_call	cdr3_length	d_call	j_call	clone_size
CASSIPGQGDTQYF	TGTGCCAGCAGCATCCCGGGACAGGGAGATACGCAGTATTTT	TRBV12-3/TRBV12-4	14	TRBD1	TRBJ2-3	many
CASSPIFSYNEQFF	TGTGCCAGCAGCCCGATTTTCTCCTACAATGAGCAGTTCTTC	TRBV11-1	14	NA	TRBJ2-1	many
CASSSTVVDEKLFF	TGCGCCAGCAGCTCGACAGTGGTAGATGAAAAACTGTTTTTT	TRBV5-1	14	NA	TRBJ1-4	few
CASSEGGRRNNEQFF	TGCGCCAGCAGTGAGGGCGGGAGAAGGAACAATGAGCAGTTCTTC	TRBV10-2	15	TRBD2	TRBJ2-1	many
CASSSLAGGPRETQYF	TGTGCCAGCAGCTCACTAGCGGGAGGGCCGAGGGAGACCCAGTACTTC	TRBV7-6	16	TRBD2	TRBJ2-5	many
CAISEGTGETDTQYF	TGTGCCATCAGTGAGGGGACAGGGGAGACAGATACGCAGTATTTT	TRBV10-3	15	TRBD1	TRBJ2-3	many
CASGTRGSTDTQYF	TGTGCCAGCGGAACCAGGGGTTCCACAGATACGCAGTATTTT	TRBV5-6	14	NA	TRBJ2-3	many
CASSMGQGIHNEQFF	TGTGCCAGCAGCATGGGACAGGGGATCCACAATGAGCAGTTCTTC	TRBV7-9	15	TRBD1	TRBJ2-1	many
CSAKVSGTGDTQYF	TGCAGTGCTAAAGTTAGCGGGACAGGCGATACGCAGTATTTT	TRBV20-1	14	NA	TRBJ2-3	many
CSVERGGEANEKLFF	TGCAGCGTTGAAAGGGGTGGCGAGGCTAATGAAAAACTGTTTTTT	TRBV29-1	15	NA	TRBJ1-4	many
CASSLYSPGTDTQYF	TGTGCCAGCAGCTTATACAGCCCGGGAACAGATACGCAGTATTTT	TRBV7-3	15	NA	TRBJ2-3	NA
CASSLAPRQADGYTF	TGTGCCAGCAGTTTAGCGCCACGGCAGGCGGATGGCTACACCTTC	TRBV12-3/TRBV12-4	15	NA	TRBJ1-2	many
CSARDPGTAQETQYF	TGCAGTGCTAGAGACCCTGGGACAGCCCAAGAGACCCAGTACTTC	TRBV20-1	15	TRBD1	TRBJ2-5	many
CASFGGTRADTQYF	TGTGCCAGCTTTGGCGGGACCCGTGCAGATACGCAGTATTTT	TRBV19	14	NA	TRBJ2-3	many
CASSLGKWTEAFF	TGTGCTAGCAGCCTGGGCAAGTGGACTGAAGCTTTCTTT	TRBV7-9	13	NA	TRBJ1-1	NA
CASSVQSYEQYF	TGTGCCAGCAGCGTCCAGTCCTACGAGCAGTACTTC	TRBV7-9	12	NA	TRBJ2-7	many
CASSSESGGWQPQHF	TGTGCCAGCAGTTCCGAATCAGGGGGATGGCAGCCCCAGCATTTT	TRBV6-5	15	TRBD1	TRBJ1-5	few
CASSQFGDSNQPQHF	TGTGCCAGCAGCCAATTCGGGGATAGCAATCAGCCCCAGCATTTT	TRBV3-1	15	NA	TRBJ1-5	many
CASIELAGSYNEQFF	TGTGCCAGCATAGAACTAGCGGGATCCTACAATGAGCAGTTCTTC	TRBV2	15	TRBD2	TRBJ2-1	many
CASSKVGGPAYEQYF	TGTGCCAGCAGTAAGGTGGGGGGCCCTGCCTACGAGCAGTACTTC	TRBV2	15	NA	TRBJ2-7	many
CASRPGGHGNQPQHF	TGTGCCAGTAGACCGGGAGGCCATGGCAATCAGCCCCAGCATTTT	TRBV19	15	NA	TRBJ1-5	once
CASSYSPSSGDTQYF	TGTGCCAGCAGTTACTCCCCCTCCAGTGGAGATACGCAGTATTTT	TRBV6-2/TRBV6-3	15	NA	TRBJ2-3	many
CASSLEPREYHEQYF	TGTGCCAGCAGCTTAGAGCCCCGGGAGTACCACGAGCAGTACTTC	TRBV7-2	15	NA	TRBJ2-7	many
CSAQWGSSYNEQFF	TGCAGTGCTCAGTGGGGAAGTTCCTACAATGAGCAGTTCTTC	TRBV20-1	14	NA	TRBJ2-1	many
CSVGHSTRELFF	TGCAGCGTTGGACATTCCACCAGGGAGCTGTTTTTT	TRBV29-1	12	NA	TRBJ2-2	once
CASSQGETGPYEQYF	TGTGCCAGCAGCCAAGGAGAGACAGGGCCGTACGAGCAGTACTTC	TRBV14	15	TRBD1	TRBJ2-7	many
CASSPPGQVREKLSF	TGTGCCAGCAGTCCCCCGGGACAGGTTCGGGAAAAACTGTCTTTT	TRBV28	15	TRBD1	TRBJ1-4	NA
CATSKLLAGQETQYF	TGTGCCACTTCGAAATTGCTAGCGGGTCAAGAGACCCAGTACTTC	TRBV5-6	15	TRBD2	TRBJ2-5	NA
CASSLTAEMPSQYF	TGTGCCAGCAGCTTAACGGCCGAGATGCCCTCGCAGTACTTT	TRBV7-3	14	NA	TRBJ2-3	NA
CASSPLAGGINEQFF	TGTGCCAGCAGCCCCCTAGCGGGAGGGATTAATGAGCAGTTCTTC	TRBV7-9	15	TRBD2	TRBJ2-1	many
CASSLGTTYNEQFF	TGCGCCAGCAGCTTGGGGACAACCTACAATGAGCAGTTCTTC	TRBV5-1	14	NA	TRBJ2-1	many
CASRQERSSSYNEQFF	TGTGCCAGCAGACAAGAGCGGAGCAGCTCCTACAATGAGCAGTTCTTC	TRBV6-2/TRBV6-3	16	NA	TRBJ2-1	few
CASSPARGNEQFF	TGTGCCAGCAGCCCGGCCCGGGGCAATGAGCAGTTCTTC	TRBV9	13	NA	TRBJ2-1	few
CASSYPASGRPYEQYF	TGTGCCAGCAGTTATCCTGCTAGCGGGAGACCCTACGAGCAGTACTTC	TRBV6-2/TRBV6-3	16	TRBD2	TRBJ2-7	NA
CASRRDNEQFF	TGTGCCAGCAGAAGGGACAATGAGCAGTTCTTC	TRBV4-3	11	NA	TRBJ2-1	many
CASRTSSGMREQYF	TGTGCCAGCCGGACCTCTAGCGGGATGAGGGAGCAGTACTTC	TRBV2	14	TRBD2	TRBJ2-7	NA
CASSLTAGANVLTF	TGTGCCAGTAGTCTGACAGCTGGGGCCAACGTCCTGACTTTC	TRBV19	14	NA	TRBJ2-6	many
CASSQAPQQSYEQFF	TGCGCCAGCAGCCAGGCGCCCCAGCAGAGTTATGAGCAGTTCTTC	TRBV4-3	15	NA	TRBJ2-1	many
CSVPLRAFERFF	TGCAGCGTCCCCCTTAGGGCGTTTGAGCGGTTCTTC	TRBV29-1	12	NA	TRBJ2-1	once
CASSEMLGDLSPRRAFF	TGCGCCAGCAGTGAGATGTTAGGGGACCTCTCCCCTCGTAGGGCTTTCTTT	TRBV10-2	17	NA	TRBJ1-1	many
CATADGASAPRLQYF	TGTGCCACCGCCGACGGTGCTAGCGCCCCCCGTCTCCAGTACTTC	TRBV24-1	15	NA	TRBJ2-5	many
CASRFSPSNEQYF	TGTGCCAGCAGGTTCTCACCCAGCAACGAGCAGTACTTC	TRBV12-3/TRBV12-4	13	NA	TRBJ2-7	NA
CSVVASELFF	TGCAGCGTTGTGGCCAGTGAGCTGTTCTTC	TRBV29-1	10	NA	TRBJ2-1	many
CASSLGLAGAGTGELFF	TGCGCCAGCAGCTTGGGCCTAGCGGGAGCCGGAACCGGGGAGCTGTTTTTT	TRBV5-1	17	TRBD2	TRBJ2-2	NA
CASSLQGEGQYF	TGTGCCAGCAGCTTACAGGGGGAAGGGCAGTACTTC	TRBV7-9	12	TRBD1	TRBJ2-7	many
CASSLTGQGSQPQHF	TGTGCCAGCAGTTTAACGGGACAGGGGAGTCAGCCCCAGCATTTT	TRBV28	15	TRBD1	TRBJ1-5	many
CASTRPGISYEQYF	TGTGCCAGCACCCGCCCGGGCATCTCCTACGAGCAGTACTTC	TRBV28	14	NA	TRBJ2-7	many
CASNFIQDDEQYF	TGTGCCAGCAACTTCATACAGGACGACGAGCAGTACTTC	TRBV7-9	13	NA	TRBJ2-7	few
CATSDAGTGTYGYTF	TGTGCCACCAGTGACGCAGGGACAGGCACCTATGGCTACACCTTC	TRBV24-1	15	TRBD1	TRBJ1-2	many
CASSLSIVGGSSYEQYF	TGTGCCAGCAGTTTATCGATCGTGGGAGGAAGCTCCTACGAGCAGTACTTC	TRBV27	17	NA	TRBJ2-7	many
CASSQYASGTHDNEQFF	TGCGCCAGCAGCCAATACGCCTCCGGGACGCACGACAATGAGCAGTTCTTC	TRBV4-3	17	NA	TRBJ2-1	many
CASSLSLGAGGPRNEQFF	TGTGCCAGCAGTTTATCACTGGGGGCGGGAGGGCCTAGGAATGAGCAGTTCTTC	TRBV28	18	TRBD2	TRBJ2-1	many
CATNDGKGRHNEQFF	TGTGCCACCAACGACGGTAAAGGACGGCACAATGAGCAGTTCTTC	TRBV24-1	15	NA	TRBJ2-1	many
CASSLPGTAGANVLTF	TGCGCCAGCAGCTTGCCCGGGACAGCTGGGGCCAACGTCCTGACTTTC	TRBV5-1	16	TRBD1	TRBJ2-6	many